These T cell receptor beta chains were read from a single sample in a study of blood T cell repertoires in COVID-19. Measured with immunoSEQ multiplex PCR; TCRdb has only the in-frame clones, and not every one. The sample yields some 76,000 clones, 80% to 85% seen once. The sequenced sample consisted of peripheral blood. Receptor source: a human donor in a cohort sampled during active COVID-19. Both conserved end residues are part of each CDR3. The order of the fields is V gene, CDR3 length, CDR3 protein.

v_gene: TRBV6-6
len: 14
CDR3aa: CASRNQGAEGEAFF

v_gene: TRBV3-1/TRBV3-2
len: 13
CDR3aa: CASSPNRAEKLFF

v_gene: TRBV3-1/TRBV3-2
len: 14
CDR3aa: CASSQRGLSSTQYF

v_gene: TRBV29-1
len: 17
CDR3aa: CSSQTTLEGTDVYGYTF

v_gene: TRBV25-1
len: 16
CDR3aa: CASSGGLAGNAGELFF

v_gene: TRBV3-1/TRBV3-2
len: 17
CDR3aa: CASSYIPTSGGVNEQFF

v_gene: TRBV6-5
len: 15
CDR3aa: CASRVGQGFTGELFF

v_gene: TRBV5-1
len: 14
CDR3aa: CASSLVESNTEAFF

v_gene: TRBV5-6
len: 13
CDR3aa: CASSFLSGQPQHF

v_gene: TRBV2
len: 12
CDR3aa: CASSQHTGELFF

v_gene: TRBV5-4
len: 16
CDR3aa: CASSRPDGTNLETQYF

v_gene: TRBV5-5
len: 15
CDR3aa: CASSLYSGAGDTQYF

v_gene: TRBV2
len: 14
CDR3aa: CASTAAQRGNTQYF

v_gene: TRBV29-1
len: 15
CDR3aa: CSARTSGGVYNEQFF

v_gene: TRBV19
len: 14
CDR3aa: CASSINRGSSPLHF

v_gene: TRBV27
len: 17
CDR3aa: CASSLTGVHSGANVLTF

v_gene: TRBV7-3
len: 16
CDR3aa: CASSPSVGANYNEQFF

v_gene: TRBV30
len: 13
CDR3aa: CAWTQDLNAEAFF

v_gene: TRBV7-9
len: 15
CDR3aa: CASKDRLPSGDTQYF

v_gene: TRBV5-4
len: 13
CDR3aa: CASSPDRHSPLHF

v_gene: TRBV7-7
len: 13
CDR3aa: CASSLVVSDTQYF

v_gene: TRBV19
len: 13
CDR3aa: CASSITGLTEAFF

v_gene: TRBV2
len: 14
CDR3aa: CASGVGGNNEKLFF

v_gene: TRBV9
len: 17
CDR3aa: CASSVVPDSLSGNTIYF

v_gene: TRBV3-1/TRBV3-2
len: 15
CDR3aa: CASSQTWGGQETQYF

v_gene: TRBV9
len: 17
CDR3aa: CASSVEASGSFTGELFF

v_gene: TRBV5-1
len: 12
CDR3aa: CASSLVRDEQFF

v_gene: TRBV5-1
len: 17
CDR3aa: CASSPGLAGAGTDTQYF

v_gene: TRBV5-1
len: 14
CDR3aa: CASSQTGGATEAFF

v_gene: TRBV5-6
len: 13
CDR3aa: CASSLVPGEKLFF

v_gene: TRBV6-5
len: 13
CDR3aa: CAARRDENTEAFF

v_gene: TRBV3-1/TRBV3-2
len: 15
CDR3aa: CASSHGQLTNYGYTF

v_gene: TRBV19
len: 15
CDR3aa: CASSIWTGPYTEAFF

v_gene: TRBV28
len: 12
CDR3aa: CASRTSFNEQFF

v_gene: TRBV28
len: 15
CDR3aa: CASSRQGASTDTQYF

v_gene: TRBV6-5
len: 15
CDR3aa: CASSDSGTGVYEQYF